Listed below are T cell receptor beta chains from one sample, sequenced in a study of spatial heterogeneity in lung cancer. TCRdb re-analysed the 5' RACE reads in MiXCR, keeping a single row per CDR3 protein. The data hold more than 3,500 distinct CDR3 sequences, with under 45% observed a single time. The source was lung tumor tissue, collected at surgery. The source of these receptors is a male donor with early-stage non-small cell lung cancer. Both conserved end residues are part of each CDR3. A D gene is named only where the DNA matches it firmly. Clone size appears in some rows only: once, few, many, or a class for an expanded clone.

D	size	V	J	DNA	CDR3
NA	few	TRBV5-6	TRBJ2-2	TGTGCCAGCAGCGCTGGGACATCAGCGAACACCGGGGAGCTGTTTTTT	CASSAGTSANTGELFF
NA	once	TRBV6-1	TRBJ2-3	TGTGCCAGCAGTGAAGGGCAGGCAGATACGCAGTATTTT	CASSEGQADTQYF
TRBD2	few	TRBV4-1	TRBJ2-2	TGCGCCAGCAGCCAAGGATTTAGCGGGACCTCCGGGGAGCTGTTTTTT	CASSQGFSGTSGELFF
NA	NA	TRBV6-5	TRBJ2-6	TGTGCCAGCACCAGCCCCGCAGGGGTCGGGGCCAACGTCCTGACTTTC	CASTSPAGVGANVLTF
NA	NA	TRBV28	TRBJ2-7	TGTGCCAGCCAGAACTTGTACGAGCAGTACTTC	CASQNLYEQYF
NA	NA	TRBV7-2	TRBJ2-5	TGTGCCAGCAGCCCACTGGGGGTCGGAGAGACCCAGTACTTC	CASSPLGVGETQYF
TRBD1	NA	TRBV6-2/TRBV6-3	TRBJ1-1	TGTGCCAGCGAGGGACAGAAGAACACTGAAGCTTTCTTT	CASEGQKNTEAFF
NA	few	TRBV28	TRBJ2-7	TGTGCCAGCAGTTTAAGGCGTATAGTCTCCTACGAGCAGTACTTC	CASSLRRIVSYEQYF
TRBD1	NA	TRBV7-9	TRBJ2-4	TGTGCCAGCAGCTTAGGGGGACAGGGAGGGCACATTCAGTACTTC	CASSLGGQGGHIQYF
NA	NA	TRBV10-3	TRBJ1-1	TGTGCCATCTCGGGGGGATTGGACACTGAAGCTTTCTTT	CAISGGLDTEAFF
NA	NA	TRBV6-2/TRBV6-3	TRBJ2-7	TGTGCCAGCACCCCCATCCCCGGGACCGCAGGTATCGAGCAGTACTTC	CASTPIPGTAGIEQYF
TRBD2	once	TRBV20-1	TRBJ2-3	TGCAGTCCAGGGCAGCGGGAGGCTGGCACAGATACGCAGTATTTT	CSPGQREAGTDTQYF
NA	few	TRBV28	TRBJ2-6	TGTGCCAGCAGTCCGTTGCAGGCCGGGCTCTCTGGGGCCAACGTCCTGACTTTC	CASSPLQAGLSGANVLTF
NA	NA	TRBV7-6	TRBJ2-7	TGTGTCAGCAGCCAATGGGACCAGAAACCAGGGGAGCAGTACTTC	CVSSQWDQKPGEQYF
NA	NA	TRBV14	TRBJ2-1	TGTGCCAGCAGCCAGGCCAACTCGAACCGGCAGTTCTTC	CASSQANSNRQFF
TRBD1	few	TRBV6-1	TRBJ2-2	TGTGCCAGCAGTGAAGGTGACAGGGGGTACACCGGGGAGCTGTTTTTT	CASSEGDRGYTGELFF
NA	NA	TRBV12-3/TRBV12-4	TRBJ2-1	TGTGCCAGCAGTCAGAGGGATGGTAGAAATGAGCAGTTCTTC	CASSQRDGRNEQFF
TRBD1	NA	TRBV5-1	TRBJ2-1	TGCGCCAGCAGCGAAGACAGGGGCGTTTGGAATGAGCAGTTCTTC	CASSEDRGVWNEQFF
NA	NA	TRBV6-2/TRBV6-3	TRBJ2-5	TGTGCCAGCAGTTACGGTGGCAGTCAAGAGACCCAGTACTTC	CASSYGGSQETQYF
NA	large	TRBV29-1	TRBJ2-5	TGCAGCGTTGACCCCGAAGAGACCCAGTACTTC	CSVDPEETQYF
NA	NA	TRBV20-1	TRBJ2-5	TGCAGTGCTAGAGTTGGAGGGGAGACCCAGTACTTC	CSARVGGETQYF
NA	NA	TRBV20-1	TRBJ1-2	TGCAGTGCCAGTACGGGGTCTGACTATGGCTACACCTTC	CSASTGSDYGYTF
NA	medium-sized	TRBV24-1	TRBJ1-2	TGTGCCACCAGTGATTTGAACGGGGGCGATGGCTACACCTTC	CATSDLNGGDGYTF
NA	NA	TRBV20-1	TRBJ2-3	TGCAGTGTTGACGCGGCGTCCGTAGGCACAGATACGCAGTATTTT	CSVDAASVGTDTQYF
TRBD2	NA	TRBV20-1	TRBJ2-1	TGCAGTGTTGAGCGGGAGGGCCACAATGAGCAGTTCTTC	CSVEREGHNEQFF
NA	NA	TRBV7-8	TRBJ2-7	TGTGCCAGCAGCTCCGTGGGGGACCCGAGCTCCTACGAGCAGTACTTC	CASSSVGDPSSYEQYF
NA	few	TRBV7-8	TRBJ2-3	TGTGCCAGCAGCTTAATCGTTGTGCAGGGGGCAAGACTAGCGGAAAGGGATACGCAGTATTTT	CASSLIVVQGARLAERDTQYF
NA	medium-sized	TRBV7-9	TRBJ1-6	TGTGCCAGCAGCGGTACAGGGTTCACCCTCCACTTT	CASSGTGFTLHF
NA	few	TRBV27	TRBJ2-7	TGTGCCAGCAGTTATCGGAAGGACTCCAGCTCCTACGAGCAGTACTTC	CASSYRKDSSSYEQYF
TRBD1	few	TRBV28	TRBJ2-6	TGTGCCAGTGCACAGGGGACCGGGGCCAACGTCCTGACTTTC	CASAQGTGANVLTF
TRBD1	NA	TRBV29-1	TRBJ2-3	TGCAGCGTTGGGACAGGGCCCACAGATACGCAGTATTTT	CSVGTGPTDTQYF
TRBD1	few	TRBV5-8	TRBJ2-5	TGTGCCAGCAGCCTTGGACAGGGAGCTGGAGAGACCCAGTACTTC	CASSLGQGAGETQYF
TRBD1	NA	TRBV20-1	TRBJ2-7	TGCAGTGCTAGAGTACCGGGACAGGGGGCATCAGAGCAGTACTTC	CSARVPGQGASEQYF
NA	NA	TRBV20-1	TRBJ2-2	TGCAGTGCTAACGGACAACTGAACACCGGGGAGCTGTTTTTT	CSANGQLNTGELFF
NA	NA	TRBV19	TRBJ2-3	TGTGCCAGTAGTATAGGGACTGGATCAGATACGCAGTATTTT	CASSIGTGSDTQYF
NA	large	TRBV20-1	TRBJ2-5	TGCAGTGCTAGCCGGAGGAGGGAGGAGACCCAGTACTTC	CSASRRREETQYF
TRBD2	NA	TRBV6-2/TRBV6-3	TRBJ2-3	TGTGCCAGCAGTTACTCCCGAGGGACTAGCGGTAGCACAGATACGCAGTATTTT	CASSYSRGTSGSTDTQYF
NA	few	TRBV13	TRBJ2-7	TGTGCCAGCAGCCCTACAAGTACTGCGAACGAGCAGTACTTC	CASSPTSTANEQYF
NA	NA	TRBV11-2	TRBJ2-1	TGTGCCAGCAGCTTAGTTCTGGGGGGTGAGCAGTTCTTC	CASSLVLGGEQFF
NA	few	TRBV29-1	TRBJ2-2	TGCAGCGTTGAGGTTGGGCTCACCGGGGAGCTGTTTTTT	CSVEVGLTGELFF
NA	NA	TRBV19	TRBJ2-5	TGTGCCAGTAGTATAGATCGACACAGGGAAGAGACCCAGTACTTC	CASSIDRHREETQYF
TRBD1	NA	TRBV5-5	TRBJ2-7	TGTGCCAGCAGCTTAAGACAGGGTTCCTACGAGCAGTACTTC	CASSLRQGSYEQYF
NA	medium-sized	TRBV5-1	TRBJ2-3	TGCGCCAGCAGCCCCCCAGAGAGTACTAGCACAGATACGCAGTATTTT	CASSPPESTSTDTQYF
NA	NA	TRBV28	TRBJ2-2	TGTGCCAGCAGTTTAGGTGCAGCCACCACCGGGGAGCTGTTTTTT	CASSLGAATTGELFF
TRBD1	NA	TRBV29-1	TRBJ1-1	TGCAGCGTGACAGGGGCTCCCGCGAACACTGAAGCTTTCTTT	CSVTGAPANTEAFF
NA	few	TRBV30	TRBJ2-1	TGTGCCTGGAGTGTTCGGCTGAACGATGAGCAGTTCTTC	CAWSVRLNDEQFF
NA	NA	TRBV30	TRBJ2-1	TGTGCCTGGAGGAAGGGCTCATACAATGAGCAGTTCTTC	CAWRKGSYNEQFF
NA	few	TRBV11-2	TRBJ2-2	TGTGCCAGCAGCTTAGAAAACACCGGGGAGCTGTTTTTT	CASSLENTGELFF
NA	medium-sized	TRBV5-1	TRBJ2-5	TGCGCCAGCAGCTTGGACCAGGGGACTCAAGAGACCCAGTACTTC	CASSLDQGTQETQYF
TRBD2	NA	TRBV9	TRBJ2-2	TGTGCCAGCAGCGTAGAGGGACTAGCGGGAGGAGCGAACACCGGGGAGCTGTTTTTT	CASSVEGLAGGANTGELFF
NA	few	TRBV5-1	TRBJ2-6	TGCGCCAGCAGCTTGACCCTTGGGCAGCGTTCGATGGCTGGGGCCAACGTCCTGACTTTC	CASSLTLGQRSMAGANVLTF